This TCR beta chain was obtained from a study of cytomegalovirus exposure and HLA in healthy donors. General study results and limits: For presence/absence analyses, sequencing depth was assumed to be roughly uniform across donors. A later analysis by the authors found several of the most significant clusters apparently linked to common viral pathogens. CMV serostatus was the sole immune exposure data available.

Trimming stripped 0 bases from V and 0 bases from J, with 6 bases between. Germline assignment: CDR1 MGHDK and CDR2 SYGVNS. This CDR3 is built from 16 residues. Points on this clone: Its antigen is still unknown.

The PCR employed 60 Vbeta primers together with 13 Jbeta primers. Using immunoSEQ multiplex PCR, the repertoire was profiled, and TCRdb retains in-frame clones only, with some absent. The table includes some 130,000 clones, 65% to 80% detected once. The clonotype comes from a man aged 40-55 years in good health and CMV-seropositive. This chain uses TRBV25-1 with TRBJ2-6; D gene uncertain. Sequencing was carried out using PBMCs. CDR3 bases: TGTGCCAGCAGTGAATACAGGCCCTCTGGGGCCAACGTCCTGACTTTC. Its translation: CASSEYRPSGANVLTF.